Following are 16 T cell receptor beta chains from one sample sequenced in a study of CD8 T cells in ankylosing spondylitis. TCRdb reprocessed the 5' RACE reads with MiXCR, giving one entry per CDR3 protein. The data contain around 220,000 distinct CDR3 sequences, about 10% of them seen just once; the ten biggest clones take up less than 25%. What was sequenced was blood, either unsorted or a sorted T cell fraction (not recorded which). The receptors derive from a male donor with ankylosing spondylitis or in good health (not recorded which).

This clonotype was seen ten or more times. For the CDR3, the DNA is TGTGCCAGCAGTCTGACAGGGGGTCGGACTGAAGCTTTCTTT. It encodes CASSLTGGRTEAFF. The gene calls are TRBV12-3 or TRBV12-4 and TRBJ1-1, with 9 bases matching TRBD1. This CDR3 spans 14 amino acids. V dropped 5 bases and J dropped 5; count of bases not matched to a gene: 6.

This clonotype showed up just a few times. DNA of the CDR3: TGTGCCAGCAGCCGGGAGGAGAACTCCTACGAGCAGTACTTC. It translates to CASSREENSYEQYF. V is TRBV7-8 and J is TRBJ2-7, with 7 bases identical to TRBD2. Losses at the gene ends were 5 bases for V and 0 bases for J; bases not matched to a gene: 4. The CDR3 extends over 14 amino acids. Germline V CDR1 and CDR2: SGHVS, FQNEAQ.

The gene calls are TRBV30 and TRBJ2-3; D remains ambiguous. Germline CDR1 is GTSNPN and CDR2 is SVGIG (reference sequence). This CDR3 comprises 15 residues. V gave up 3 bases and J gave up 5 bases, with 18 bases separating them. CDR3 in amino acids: CAWSGSRPTQDTQYF. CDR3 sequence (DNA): TGTGCCTGGAGCGGTAGTAGGCCCACCCAAGATACGCAGTATTTT.

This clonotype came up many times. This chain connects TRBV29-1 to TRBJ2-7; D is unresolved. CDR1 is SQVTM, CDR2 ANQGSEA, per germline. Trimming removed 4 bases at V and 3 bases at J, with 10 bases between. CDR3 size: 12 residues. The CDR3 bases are TGCAGCGTTGCACAGCCTAGCTACGAGCAGTACTTC. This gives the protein CSVAQPSYEQYF.

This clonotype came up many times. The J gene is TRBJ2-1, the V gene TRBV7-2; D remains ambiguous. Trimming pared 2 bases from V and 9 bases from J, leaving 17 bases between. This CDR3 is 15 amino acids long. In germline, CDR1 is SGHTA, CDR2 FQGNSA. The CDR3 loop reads CASSLTMLQPSEQFF. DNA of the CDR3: TGTGCCAGCAGCTTAACAATGCTACAGCCCAGTGAGCAGTTCTTC. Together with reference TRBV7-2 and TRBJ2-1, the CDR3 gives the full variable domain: GAGVSQSPSNKVTEKGKDVELRCDPISGHTALYWYRQSLGQGLEFLIYFQGNSAPDKSGLPSDRFSAERTGGSVSTLTIQRTQQEDSAVYLCASSLTMLQPSEQFFGPGTRLTVL.

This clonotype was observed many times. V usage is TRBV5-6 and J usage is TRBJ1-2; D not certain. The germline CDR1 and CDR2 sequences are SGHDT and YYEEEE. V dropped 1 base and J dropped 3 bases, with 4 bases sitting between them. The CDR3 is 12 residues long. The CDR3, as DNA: TGTGCCAGCAGCTTGTGGGACTATGGCTACACCTTC. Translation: CASSLWDYGYTF.

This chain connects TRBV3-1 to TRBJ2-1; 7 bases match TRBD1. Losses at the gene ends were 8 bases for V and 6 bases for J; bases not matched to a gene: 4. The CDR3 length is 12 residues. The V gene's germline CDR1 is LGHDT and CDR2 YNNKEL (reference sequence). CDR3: CASVSGGNEQFF. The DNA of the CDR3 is TGTGCCAGCGTCTCAGGGGGCAATGAGCAGTTCTTC.

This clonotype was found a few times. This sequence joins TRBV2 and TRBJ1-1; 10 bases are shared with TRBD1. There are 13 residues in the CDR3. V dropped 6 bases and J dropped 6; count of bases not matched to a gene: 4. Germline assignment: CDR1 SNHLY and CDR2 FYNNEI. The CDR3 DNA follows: TGTGCCAGCAGGGGACAGGGGAGAGCTGAAGCTTTCTTT. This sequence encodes CASRGQGRAEAFF.

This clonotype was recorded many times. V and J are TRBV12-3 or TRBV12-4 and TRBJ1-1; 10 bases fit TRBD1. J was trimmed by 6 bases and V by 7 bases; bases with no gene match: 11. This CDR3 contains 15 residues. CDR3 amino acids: CASTQLRDRGAEAFF. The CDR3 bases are TGTGCCAGCACCCAACTCCGGGACAGGGGAGCTGAAGCTTTCTTT.

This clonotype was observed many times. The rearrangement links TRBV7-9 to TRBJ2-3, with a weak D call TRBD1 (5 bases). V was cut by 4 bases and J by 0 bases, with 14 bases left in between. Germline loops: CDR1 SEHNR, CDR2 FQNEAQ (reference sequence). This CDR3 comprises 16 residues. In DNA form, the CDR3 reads TGTGCCAGCAGCTCAGGGCTAATCACTAGCACAGATACGCAGTATTTT. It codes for CASSSGLITSTDTQYF.

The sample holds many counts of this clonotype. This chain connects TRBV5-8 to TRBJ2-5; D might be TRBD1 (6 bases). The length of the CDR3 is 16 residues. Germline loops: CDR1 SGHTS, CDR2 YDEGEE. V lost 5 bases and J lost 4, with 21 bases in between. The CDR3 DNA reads TGTGCCAGCAGTCCAACAACACAGGGTTTGCCAGAGACCCAGTACTTC. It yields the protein CASSPTTQGLPETQYF.

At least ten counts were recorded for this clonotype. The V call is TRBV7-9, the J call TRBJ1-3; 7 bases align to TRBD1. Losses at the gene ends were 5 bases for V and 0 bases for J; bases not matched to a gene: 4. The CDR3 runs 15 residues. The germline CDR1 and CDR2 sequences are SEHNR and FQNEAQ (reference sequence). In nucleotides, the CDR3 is TGTGCCAGCAGCACGGACAGGCGCTCTGGAAACACCATATATTTT. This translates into CASSTDRRSGNTIYF.

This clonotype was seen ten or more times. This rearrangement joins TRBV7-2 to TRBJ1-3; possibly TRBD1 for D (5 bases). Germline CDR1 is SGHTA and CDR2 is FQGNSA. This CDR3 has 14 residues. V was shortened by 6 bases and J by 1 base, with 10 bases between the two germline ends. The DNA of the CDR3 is TGTGCCAGCAGACCCGGGGGTTCTGGAAACACCATATATTTT. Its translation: CASRPGGSGNTIYF.

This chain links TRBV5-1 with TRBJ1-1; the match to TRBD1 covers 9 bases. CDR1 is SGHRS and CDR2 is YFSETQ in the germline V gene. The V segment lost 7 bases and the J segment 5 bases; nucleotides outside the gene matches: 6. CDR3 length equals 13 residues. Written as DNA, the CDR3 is TGCGCCAGCCGAGGGACAGGGAAGACTGAAGCTTTCTTT. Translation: CASRGTGKTEAFF.

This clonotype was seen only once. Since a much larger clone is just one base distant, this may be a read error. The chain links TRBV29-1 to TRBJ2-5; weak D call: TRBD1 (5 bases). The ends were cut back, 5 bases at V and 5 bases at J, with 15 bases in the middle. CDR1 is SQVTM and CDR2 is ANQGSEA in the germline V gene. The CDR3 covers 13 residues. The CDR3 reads CSVLLDIHETQYF. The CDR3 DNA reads TGCAGCGTTCTTTTGGACATACATGAGACCCAGTACTTC.

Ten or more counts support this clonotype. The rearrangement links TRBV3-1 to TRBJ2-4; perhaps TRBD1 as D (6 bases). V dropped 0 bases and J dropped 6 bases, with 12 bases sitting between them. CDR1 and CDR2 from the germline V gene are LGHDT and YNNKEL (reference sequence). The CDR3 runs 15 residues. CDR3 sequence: CASSQDRGGLNIQYF. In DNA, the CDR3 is TGTGCCAGCAGCCAAGACAGGGGCGGACTAAACATTCAGTACTTC.